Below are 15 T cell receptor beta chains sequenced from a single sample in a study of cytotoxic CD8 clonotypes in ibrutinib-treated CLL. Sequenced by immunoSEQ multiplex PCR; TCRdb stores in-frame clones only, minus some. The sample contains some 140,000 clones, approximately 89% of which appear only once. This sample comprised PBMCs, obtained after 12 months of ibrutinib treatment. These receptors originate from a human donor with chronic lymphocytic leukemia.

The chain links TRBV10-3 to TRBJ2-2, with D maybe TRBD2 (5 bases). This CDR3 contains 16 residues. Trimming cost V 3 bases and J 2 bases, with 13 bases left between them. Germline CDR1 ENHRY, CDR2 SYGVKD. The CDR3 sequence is CAISEAVLTNTGELFF. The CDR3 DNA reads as TGTGCCATCAGTGAAGCGGTTCTCACCAACACCGGGGAGCTGTTTTTT.

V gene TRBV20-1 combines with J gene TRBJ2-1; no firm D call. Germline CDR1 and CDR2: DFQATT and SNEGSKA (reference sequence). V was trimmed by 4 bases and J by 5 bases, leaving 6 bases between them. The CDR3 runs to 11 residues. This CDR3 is CSAIKDNEQFF. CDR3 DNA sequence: TGCAGTGCTATAAAAGACAATGAGCAGTTCTTC.

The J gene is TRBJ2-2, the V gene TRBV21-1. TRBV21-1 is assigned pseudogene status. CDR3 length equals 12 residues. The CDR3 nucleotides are TGTGCCAGCAGCGGGGTAACCGGGGAGCTGTTTTTT. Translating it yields CASSGVTGELFF.

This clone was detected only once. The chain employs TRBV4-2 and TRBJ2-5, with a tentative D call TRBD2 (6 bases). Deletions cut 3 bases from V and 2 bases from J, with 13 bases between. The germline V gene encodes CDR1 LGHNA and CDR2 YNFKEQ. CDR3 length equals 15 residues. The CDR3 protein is CASSQTFGGQETQYF. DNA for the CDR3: TGTGCCAGCAGCCAGACTTTTGGGGGGCAAGAGACCCAGTACTTC.

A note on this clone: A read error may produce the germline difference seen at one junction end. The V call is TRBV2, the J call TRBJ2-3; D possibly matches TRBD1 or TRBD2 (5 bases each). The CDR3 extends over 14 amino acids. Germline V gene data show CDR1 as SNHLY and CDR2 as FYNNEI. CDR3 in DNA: TGTGCCAGCAGTGAAATGTCAGGGACGGCATCCTTGGATTTT. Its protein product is CASSEMSGTASLDF.

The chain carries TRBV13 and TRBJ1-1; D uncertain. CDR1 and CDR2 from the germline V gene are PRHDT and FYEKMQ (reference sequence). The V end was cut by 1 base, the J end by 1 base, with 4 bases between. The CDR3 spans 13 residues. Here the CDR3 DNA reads TGTGCCAGCAGCTTAGAGGGGAACACTGAAGCTTTCTTT. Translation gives CASSLEGNTEAFF.

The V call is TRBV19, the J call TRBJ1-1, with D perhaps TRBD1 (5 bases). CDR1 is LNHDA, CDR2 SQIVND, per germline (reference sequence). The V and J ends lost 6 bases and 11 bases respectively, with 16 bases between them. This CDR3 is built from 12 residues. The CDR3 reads CASSLSSGDAFF. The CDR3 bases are TGTGCCAGTAGCCTAAGTTCGGGGGACGCTTTCTTT.

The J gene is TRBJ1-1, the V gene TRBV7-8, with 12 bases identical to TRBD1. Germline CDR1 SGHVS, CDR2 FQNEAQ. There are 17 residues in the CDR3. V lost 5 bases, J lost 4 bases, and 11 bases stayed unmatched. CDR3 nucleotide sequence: TGTGCCAGCAGCCCCCCCCGGGACAGGGGGCTCAGCACTGAAGCTTTCTTT. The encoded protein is CASSPPRDRGLSTEAFF.

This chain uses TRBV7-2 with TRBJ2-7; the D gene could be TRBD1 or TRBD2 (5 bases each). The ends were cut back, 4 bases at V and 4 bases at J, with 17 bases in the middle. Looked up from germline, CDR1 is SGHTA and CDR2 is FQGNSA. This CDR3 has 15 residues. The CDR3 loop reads CASSYESGLNYEQYF. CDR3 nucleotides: TGTGCCAGCAGCTACGAATCGGGGCTGAATTACGAGCAGTACTTC.

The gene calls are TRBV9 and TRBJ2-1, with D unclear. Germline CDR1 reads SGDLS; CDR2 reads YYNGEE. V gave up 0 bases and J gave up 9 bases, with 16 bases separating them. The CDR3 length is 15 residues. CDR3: CASSVAVTPSTEQFF. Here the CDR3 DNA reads TGTGCCAGCAGCGTAGCAGTGACCCCAAGCACTGAGCAGTTCTTC. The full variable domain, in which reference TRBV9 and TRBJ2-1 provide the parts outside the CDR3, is DSGVTQTPKHLITATGQRVTLRCSPRSGDLSVYWYQQSLDQGLQFLIQYYNGEERAKGNILERFSAQQFPDLHSELNLSSLELGDSALYFCASSVAVTPSTEQFFGPGTRLTVL.

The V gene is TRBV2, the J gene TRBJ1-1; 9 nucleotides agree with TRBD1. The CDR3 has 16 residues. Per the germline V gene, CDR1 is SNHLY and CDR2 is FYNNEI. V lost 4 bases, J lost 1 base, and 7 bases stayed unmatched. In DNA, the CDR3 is TGTGCCAGCAGTGGGGGGACAGGGTTTTCGAACACTGAAGCTTTCTTT. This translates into CASSGGTGFSNTEAFF. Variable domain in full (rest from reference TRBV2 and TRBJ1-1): EPEVTQTPSHQVTQMGQEVILRCVPISNHLYFYWYRQILGQKVEFLVSFYNNEISEKSEIFDDQFSVERPDGSNFTLKIRSTKLEDSAMYFCASSGGTGFSNTEAFFGQGTRLTVV.

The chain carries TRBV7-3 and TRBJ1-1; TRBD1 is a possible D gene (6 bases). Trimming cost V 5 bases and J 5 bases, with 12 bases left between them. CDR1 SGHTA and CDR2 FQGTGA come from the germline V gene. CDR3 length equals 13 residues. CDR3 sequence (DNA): TGTGCCAGCAGCCCGCAGGGGCAAACTGAAGCTTTCTTT. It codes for CASSPQGQTEAFF.

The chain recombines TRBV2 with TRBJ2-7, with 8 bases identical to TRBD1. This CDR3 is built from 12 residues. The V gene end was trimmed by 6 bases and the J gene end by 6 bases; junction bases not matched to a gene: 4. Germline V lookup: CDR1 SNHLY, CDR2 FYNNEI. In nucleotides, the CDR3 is TGTGCCAGCAGCCTCAGGGGGCCCGAGCAGTACTTC. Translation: CASSLRGPEQYF.

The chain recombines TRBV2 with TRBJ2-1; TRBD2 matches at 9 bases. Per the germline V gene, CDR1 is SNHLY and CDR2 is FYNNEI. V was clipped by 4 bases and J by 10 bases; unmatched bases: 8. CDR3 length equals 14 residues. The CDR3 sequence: CASSALAGKVEQFF. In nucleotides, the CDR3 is TGTGCCAGCAGTGCCCTAGCGGGAAAGGTGGAGCAGTTCTTC.

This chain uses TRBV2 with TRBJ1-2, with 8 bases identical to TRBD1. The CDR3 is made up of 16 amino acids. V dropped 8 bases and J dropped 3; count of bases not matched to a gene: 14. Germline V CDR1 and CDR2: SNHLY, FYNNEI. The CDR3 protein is CASRGSRGRDDYGYTF. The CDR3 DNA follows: TGTGCCAGCCGGGGGAGCAGGGGGCGCGATGACTATGGCTACACCTTC.